This TCR beta chain was identified in a study of shared clonotypes between healthy human individuals. General study points: Non-shared clonotypes had lower generation probabilities than clonotypes shared by all four sorted-subset donors.

The CDR3 is 15 amino acids. Germline CDR1 and CDR2: SGHKS and YYEKEE (reference sequence). V was trimmed by 0 bases and J by 0 bases, leaving 4 bases between them. Libraries were prepared by immunoSEQ multiplex PCR; TCRdb keeps only in-frame clonotypes and omits some of them. The sample includes around 990,000 clones, approximately 77% of them seen just once. This clone was seen a single time. Its antigen is currently unknown. Sequenced material: memory CD4+ T cells from PBMCs. Specified subset: CD45RA-negative fraction. This sequence joins TRBV5-5 and TRBJ2-6; D is uncertain. The sequence derives from a man between 18 and 35 years old in good health. Some clones in this sample may be carry-over from other donors' samples. The CDR3 DNA reads TGTGCCAGCAGCTTGGGACTCTCTGGGGCCAACGTCCTGACTTTC. It codes for CASSLGLSGANVLTF. Full variable domain (rest looked up from reference TRBV5-5 and TRBJ2-6): DAGVTQSPTHLIKTRGQQVTLRCSPISGHKSVSWYQQVLGQGPQFIFQYYEKEERGRGNFPDRFSARQFPNYSSELNVNALLLGDSALYLCASSLGLSGANVLTFGAGSRLTVL.